The source of this T cell receptor beta chain is a study of T cells in Graves' hyperthyroidism and ophthalmopathy. The wider study: It was at initial diagnosis, before any treatment, that peripheral blood was collected. Findings and limits, study-wide: Ophthalmopathy, which appeared later, was predicted by the model a median 6.5 months before onset. Blood also held most thyroid clonotypes expanded beyond 0.001.

This CDR3 has 13 residues. Germline CDR1 reads SGHVS; CDR2 reads FNYEAQ. Trimming removed 5 bases from V and 13 bases from J, with 20 bases in between. TCR beta CDR3 regions were amplified from RNA. An initial round of RT-PCR targeting the TCR CDR3 relied on the HTBI primer set. TCRdb passed the multiplex PCR reads through MiXCR, listing each CDR3 protein once. The sample shows 300,000 to 450,000 distinct CDR3 sequences, just under 15% of them seen only once. This clonotype was detected ten times or more. Its cognate antigen is unknown. Input material: blood. The rearrangement uses TRBV7-6 and TRBJ2-5, with D unclear. The origin of this receptor is a woman between 25 and 40 years old with Graves' hyperthyroidism. The CDR3, as DNA: TGTGCCAGCAGCCTCGACCCGGACGCGATGAGGTACTTC. Its translation: CASSLDPDAMRYF.